A single sample gave rise to the 17 T cell receptor beta chains below, sequenced in a study of beta chain features in type 1 diabetes. Points from the study as a whole: There was a moderate but significant shortening of TCRB CDR3s in all four CD4+ subsets of Type 1 diabetes patients.

The antigens for these receptors are not known. Of the isolated RNA, all was reverse transcribed, and so the sequenced material was expressed TCRB transcripts. Measured with immunoSEQ multiplex PCR; TCRdb has only the in-frame clones, and not every one. The repertoire holds about 650,000 clones, with around 12% as singletons. Sequencing was performed on naive CD4+ T cells from blood. The receptor source for this set is a man aged 30 to 45 with type 1 diabetes.

This clone was seen more than once but under ten times. The same CDR3 is also encoded by other DNA sequences in this sample. V is TRBV29-1 and J is TRBJ1-5, with 7 nucleotides matching TRBD1. Trimming took 4 bases from V and 0 from J; bases not matched to a gene: 3. Germline assignment: CDR1 SQVTM and CDR2 ANQGSEA. This CDR3 has 14 amino acids. For the CDR3, the DNA is TGCAGCGTTGGGACAGGATATAGCAATCAGCCCCAGCATTTT. Translated: CSVGTGYSNQPQHF.

Only a few counts were recorded for this clone. This chain links TRBV20-1 with TRBJ2-5; D remains unclear. Germline CDR1 DFQATT, CDR2 SNEGSKA (reference sequence). With 4 bases removed from V and 5 bases from J, the gap between germline ends came to 8 bases. CDR3 size: 11 residues. The chain's CDR3 is CSAKNGETQYF. As DNA, the CDR3 is TGCAGTGCTAAAAACGGGGAGACCCAGTACTTC.

As to this clone: Different DNA sequences within this sample yield the same CDR3. The J gene is TRBJ2-2, the V gene TRBV7-2; 9 bases align to TRBD1. The germline gives CDR1 SGHTA, CDR2 FQGNSA. CDR3 length: 16 amino acids. V was pared by 0 bases and J by 2 bases, with 1 base of the junction left unmatched. CDR3 DNA: TGTGCCAGCAGCTTAGCGGGACAGGGCAACACCGGGGAGCTGTTTTTT. Translation: CASSLAGQGNTGELFF.

Only a few counts were recorded for this clone. The CDR3 DNA reads as TGTGCCAGCAGCTTAACTAGCGGGGGATGGGATGAGCAGTTCTTC. Amino acids: CASSLTSGGWDEQFF. The chain carries TRBV7-2 and TRBJ2-1, with 11 bases that match TRBD2. The CDR3 contains 15 residues. Germline CDR1 SGHTA, CDR2 FQGNSA. The J segment lost 8 bases and the V segment lost 2 bases, leaving 5 bases of the junction unmatched.

This rearrangement joins TRBV28 to TRBJ1-4, with 8 positions matching TRBD1. The junction had 11 bases not matched to a gene; V was cut back by 3 bases and J by 8 bases. The CDR3 consists of 16 residues. From germline, CDR1 is MDHEN and CDR2 SYDVKM. DNA of the CDR3: TGTGCCAGCAGTTTGGCCGTGACAGGGGAACTCGAAAAACTGTTTTTT. It is translated as CASSLAVTGELEKLFF.

There are a few counts of this clone. The chain has TRBV9 and TRBJ2-1; 9 nucleotides match TRBD2. Germline CDR1 reads SGDLS; CDR2 reads YYNGEE. CDR3 length: 15 amino acids. The trim removed 2 bases at V and 1 base at J, leaving 1 base unmatched. CDR3 coding DNA: TGTGCCAGCAGCGTCCTAGCGGGGTCCTACAATGAGCAGTTCTTC. It translates to CASSVLAGSYNEQFF.

This clone was observed a handful of times. The V call is TRBV6-5, the J call TRBJ1-2; no clear D. The CDR3 is 15 residues long. V was trimmed by 0 bases and J by 1 base, leaving 9 bases between them. The germline V gene has CDR1 MNHEY and CDR2 SVGAGI. DNA of the CDR3: TGTGCCAGCAGTTACTCGCGTGGTTTTAACTATGGCTACACCTTC. As protein: CASSYSRGFNYGYTF.

The chain carries TRBV6-5 and TRBJ2-5; TRBD2 aligns across 11 bases. The V segment lost 2 bases and the J segment 2 bases; nucleotides outside the gene matches: 4. Germline V gene sequence: CDR1 MNHEY, CDR2 SVGAGI. The CDR3 extends over 16 amino acids. CDR3 DNA: TGTGCCAGCAGTTACACTAGCGGGGGCTTACAAGAGACCCAGTACTTC. As protein: CASSYTSGGLQETQYF.

This clone occurred a few times. As DNA, the CDR3 is TGTGCCAGCAGCTTAGAGGGTCCCGAGCAGTACTTC. It translates to CASSLEGPEQYF. J is TRBJ2-7 and V is TRBV7-9; D remains ambiguous. The V and J ends lost 1 base and 6 bases respectively, with 7 bases between them. CDR1 is SEHNR, CDR2 FQNEAQ, per germline (reference sequence). The CDR3 consists of 12 residues.

In this sample, this clone turned up a few times. V usage is TRBV18 and J usage is TRBJ2-2; tentatively, D is TRBD1 or TRBD2 (5 bases each). V was shortened by 3 bases and J by 6 bases, with 17 bases between the two germline ends. The CDR3 consists of 16 residues. CDR1 KGHSH and CDR2 LQKENI come from the germline V gene. CDR3 nucleotides: TGTGCCAGCTCACCGCGAGGGGCAGGAAATTCCGGGGAGCTGTTTTTT. This codes for CASSPRGAGNSGELFF.

In regard to this clone: Other DNA sequences of this sample code for an identical CDR3. The chain employs TRBV29-1 and TRBJ2-1; D gene ambiguous. The CDR3 is made up of 13 amino acids. CDR1 SQVTM and CDR2 ANQGSEA come from the germline V gene. V lost 4 bases and J lost 0, with 7 bases in between. The CDR3: CSVVASSYNEQFF. The DNA of the CDR3 is TGCAGCGTTGTGGCCAGCTCCTACAATGAGCAGTTCTTC.

This clone was counted a few times. J is TRBJ2-7 and V is TRBV14; 7 bases are shared with TRBD2. The CDR3 has 17 amino acids. Germline-derived CDR1 and CDR2 are SGHDN and FVKESK. Trimming took 1 base from V and 2 from J; bases not matched to a gene: 11. The chain's CDR3 is CASSQGLMGGATYEQYF. In nucleotides, the CDR3 is TGTGCCAGCAGCCAAGGCTTAATGGGAGGGGCTACCTACGAGCAGTACTTC.

This clone was seen more than once but under ten times. The chain has TRBV30 and TRBJ1-5; D might be TRBD1 (5 bases). The V end lost 1 base, the J end lost 5 bases, and 12 bases lay between the germline ends. The length of the CDR3 is 14 residues. CDR1 and CDR2 (germline): GTSNPN, SVGIG (reference sequence). The CDR3 is CAWSGGTGDQPQHF. The CDR3 DNA follows: TGTGCCTGGAGTGGGGGAACAGGAGATCAGCCCCAGCATTTT.

This clone was observed a handful of times. The V and J genes are TRBV29-1 and TRBJ2-1; 7 nucleotides agree with TRBD1. V lost 7 bases and J lost 0; bases outside the gene matches: 6. The CDR3 length is 14 residues. CDR1 is SQVTM, CDR2 ANQGSEA, per germline. The CDR3 DNA sequence: TGCAGCGCGACAGGGTTGAGCTCCTACAATGAGCAGTTCTTC. This gives the protein CSATGLSSYNEQFF.

This clone appeared a few times. The rearrangement joins TRBV5-6 to TRBJ1-2; D is ambiguous. V lost 3 bases to trimming and J lost 5 bases, with 5 bases between them. Germline CDR1 is SGHDT and CDR2 is YYEEEE. CDR3 size: 11 residues. CDR3 protein: CASSSFYGYTF. The CDR3 region has the DNA TGTGCCAGCAGCTCGTTTTATGGCTACACCTTC.

About this clone: The same CDR3 also results from other DNA sequences found in this sample. The chain combines TRBV9 with TRBJ1-2; D unresolved. The length of the CDR3 is 12 residues. Per germline, CDR1 SGDLS and CDR2 YYNGEE. Trimming cost V 0 bases and J 8 bases, with 8 bases left between them. The CDR3, as DNA: TGTGCCAGCAGCGTAGTGGGAGGCGGCTACACCTTC. Translated, it gives CASSVVGGGYTF. Full variable domain (missing parts from reference TRBV9 and TRBJ1-2): DSGVTQTPKHLITATGQRVTLRCSPRSGDLSVYWYQQSLDQGLQFLIQYYNGEERAKGNILERFSAQQFPDLHSELNLSSLELGDSALYFCASSVVGGGYTFGSGTRLTVV.

This clone has only a few counts. V usage is TRBV27 and J usage is TRBJ2-2; TRBD2 matches at 11 bases. This CDR3 contains 18 residues. Germline V gene sequence: CDR1 MNHEY, CDR2 SMNVEV (reference sequence). The V segment lost 3 bases and the J segment 4 bases; nucleotides outside the gene matches: 10. The CDR3 region is CASSLRSGGASGTGELFF. CDR3 coding DNA: TGTGCCAGCAGTTTGCGTAGCGGGGGGGCGTCGGGCACCGGGGAGCTGTTTTTT.